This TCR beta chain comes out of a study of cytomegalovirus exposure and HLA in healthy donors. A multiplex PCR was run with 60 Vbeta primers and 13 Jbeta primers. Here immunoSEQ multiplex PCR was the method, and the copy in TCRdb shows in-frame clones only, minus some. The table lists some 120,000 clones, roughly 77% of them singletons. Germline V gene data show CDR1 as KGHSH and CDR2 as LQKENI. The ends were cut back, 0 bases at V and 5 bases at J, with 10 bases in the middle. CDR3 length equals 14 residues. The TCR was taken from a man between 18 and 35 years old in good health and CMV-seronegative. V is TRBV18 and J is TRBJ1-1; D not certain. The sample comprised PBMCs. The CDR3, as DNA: TGTGCCAGCTCACCACCGAGGGTTTGGACTGAAGCTTTCTTT. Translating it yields CASSPPRVWTEAFF.